This TCR beta chain comes out of a study of blood T cell repertoires in COVID-19. Germline CDR1 LNHNV, CDR2 YYDKDF (reference sequence). The CDR3 is made up of 13 amino acids. Trimming removed 3 bases at V and 2 bases at J, with 8 bases between. As originally analysed: How many nucleated cells were present was estimated from reference gene primer amplification. The assay was immunoSEQ multiplex PCR, and TCRdb's table has in-frame clones only and misses some. That table supplies the V and J calls and clone size; D and trimming were determined from the DNA. The table records a few hundred thousand clones, around nine tenths of them present only once.

This chain joins TRBV15 and TRBJ2-7, with D tentatively TRBD1 (6 bases). The sequenced sample consisted of peripheral blood. This clonotype was sampled from a woman between 40 and 50 years old who had recovered from COVID-19. In nucleotides, the CDR3 is TGTGCCACCAGCAGCAGGGGTACCTACGAGCAGTACTTC. The encoded protein is CATSSRGTYEQYF.